The sequence of this TCR beta chain was determined in a study of T-cell memory formation after mild COVID-19. Study context: In these data, TCR clusters were largely donor specific.

V was pared by 2 bases and J by 0 bases, with 13 bases between. Germline values: CDR1 SGHVS, CDR2 FNYEAQ. This CDR3 has 17 residues. A few counts support this clonotype. Its antigen remains unidentified. TCRdb used MiXCR to reprocess the 5' RACE reads, holding one entry per CDR3 protein. The sample records 55,000 to 75,000 distinct CDR3 sequences, roughly 26% being singletons. Study conclusions and caveats: CD4+ bias marked clones expanding day 15 to 37, unlike balanced contracting clones. The main location of contracting CD4+ clones was CM and EM, and that of contracting CD8+ clones was EMRA.

This clonotype originated in a man aged 18 to 35 who had mild COVID-19 (a few samples of this study predate the infection). Cell type and time point are not known. The specimen sequenced was PBMCs or a T cell subset sorted from them (not recorded which). The J gene is TRBJ2-2, the V gene TRBV7-6, with D unclear. In nucleotides, the CDR3 is TGTGCCAGCAGCTTACCGTCGGTGGGAACGAACACCGGGGAGCTGTTTTTT. Translation: CASSLPSVGTNTGELFF.